What follows are 26 T cell receptor beta chains derived from one specimen sequenced in a study of T cell responses to AZD1222 COVID-19 vaccine. The method was immunoSEQ multiplex PCR; TCRdb's version includes in-frame clones alone and lacks a portion of them. The table records about 120,000 clones, around 93% of them present only once. Sequencing was performed on peripheral blood, taken on day 0 of AZD1222 vaccination. These receptors all stem from an adult in good health.

The chain employs TRBV7-6 and TRBJ2-1; the match to TRBD2 covers 13 bases. V lost 4 bases, J lost 5 bases, and 8 bases stayed unmatched. This CDR3 contains 17 residues. Germline V lookup: CDR1 SGHVS, CDR2 FNYEAQ. CDR3 residues: CASSSPRLAGGNNEQFF. Written as DNA, the CDR3 is TGTGCCAGCAGCTCGCCGCGACTAGCGGGAGGCAACAATGAGCAGTTCTTC.

The CDR3: CSARGNEQYF. DNA of the CDR3: TGCAGTGCTAGAGGGAACGAGCAGTACTTC. This chain links TRBV20-1 with TRBJ2-7; D is unresolved. This CDR3 is 10 amino acids long. Trimming shortened V by 1 base and J by 5 bases, and 3 bases separated the two germline ends. Germline V gene lookup returns CDR1 DFQATT and CDR2 SNEGSKA (reference sequence).

The chain is built from TRBV6-5 and TRBJ1-1; maybe TRBD1 (5 bases). Deletions cut 2 bases from V and 0 bases from J, with 13 bases between. The CDR3 length is 16 residues. Per germline, CDR1 MNHEY and CDR2 SVGAGI. CDR3 nucleotides: TGTGCCAGCAGTTACCCCGGGGGAGAGATGAACACTGAAGCTTTCTTT. It specifies CASSYPGGEMNTEAFF.

The chain carries TRBV5-6 and TRBJ2-7, with 10 bases lining up with TRBD1. The J segment lost 7 bases and the V segment lost 3 bases, leaving 1 base of the junction unmatched. CDR1 is SGHDT and CDR2 is YYEEEE in the germline V gene. The CDR3 covers 12 residues. CDR3 nucleotides: TGTGCCAGCAGCTGGGACAGGGGAGAGCAGTACTTC. Translating gives CASSWDRGEQYF.

The chain joins TRBV2 to TRBJ1-3; maybe TRBD1 (5 bases). V was clipped by 4 bases and J by 3 bases, with 13 bases between them. Germline CDR1 SNHLY, CDR2 FYNNEI. The CDR3 spans 15 residues. The CDR3 DNA follows: TGTGCCAGCAGTGGCAGGGTTGCATTTGGAAACACCATATATTTT. Its protein product is CASSGRVAFGNTIYF.

The chain recombines TRBV5-1 with TRBJ1-5; D is uncertain. V dropped 0 bases and J dropped 3 bases, with 13 bases sitting between them. CDR3 length: 16 amino acids. Germline V lookup: CDR1 SGHRS, CDR2 YFSETQ. The CDR3 region is CASSLGYGVANQPQHF. DNA for the CDR3: TGCGCCAGCAGCTTGGGGTACGGGGTCGCCAATCAGCCCCAGCATTTT.

The chain carries TRBV4-3 and TRBJ1-2; the D is unclear. The CDR3 sequence is 12 residues long. CDR1 and CDR2 (germline): LGHNA, YSLEER. Trimming pared 1 base from V and 7 bases from J, leaving 7 bases between. DNA of the CDR3: TGCGCCAGCAGCCAAGGAGTCCTTGGCTACACCTTC. Protein product: CASSQGVLGYTF.

J is TRBJ1-3 and V is TRBV9; 7 positions agree with TRBD1. V lost 4 bases to trimming and J lost 0 bases; unmatched junction nucleotides: 7. The CDR3 contains 16 residues. Germline V gene lookup returns CDR1 SGDLS and CDR2 YYNGEE. The CDR3 loop is CASSSRDRASGNTIYF. DNA for the CDR3: TGTGCCAGCAGCTCAAGAGACAGGGCCTCTGGAAACACCATATATTTT.

This sequence joins TRBV6-5 and TRBJ2-7, with 11 bases lining up with TRBD2. With V trimmed by 5 bases and J by 1 base, 4 bases remained unmatched. Looked up from germline, CDR1 is MNHEY and CDR2 is SVGAGI. The CDR3 loop spans 15 amino acids. CDR3 protein: CASSPGTSGSYEQYF. In nucleotides, the CDR3 is TGTGCCAGCAGTCCCGGGACTAGCGGATCCTACGAGCAGTACTTC.

The J gene is TRBJ1-2, the V gene TRBV2, with D perhaps matching TRBD1 (5 bases). Germline values: CDR1 SNHLY, CDR2 FYNNEI. CDR3 length: 14 residues. Trimming cost V 4 bases and J 1 base, with 10 bases left between them. This CDR3 is CASSVVDSNYGYTF. For the CDR3, the DNA is TGTGCCAGCAGTGTGGTTGACAGTAACTATGGCTACACCTTC.

The V call is TRBV29-1, the J call TRBJ2-5; D gene uncertain. The V and J ends lost 1 base and 4 bases respectively, with 7 bases between them. Germline V gene sequence: CDR1 SQVTM, CDR2 ANQGSEA. The CDR3 has 12 amino acids. The CDR3 region has the DNA TGCAGCGTTGAAGGAGGCGGAGAGACCCAGTACTTC. It yields the protein CSVEGGGETQYF.

The chain uses TRBV2 and TRBJ2-1; TRBD2 aligns across 11 bases. Germline V gene lookup returns CDR1 SNHLY and CDR2 FYNNEI. V was clipped by 6 bases and J by 6 bases; unmatched bases: 10. The CDR3 runs 16 residues. The CDR3 DNA reads TGTGCCAGCAGAGGGGTAGCGGGAGGGCTCGGCAATGAGCAGTTCTTC. Translated: CASRGVAGGLGNEQFF.

This chain joins TRBV7-6 and TRBJ1-1; D unresolved. V was clipped by 1 base and J by 0 bases, with 9 bases between them. CDR3 length equals 15 residues. Germline V gene sequence: CDR1 SGHVS, CDR2 FNYEAQ. In DNA form, the CDR3 reads TGTGCCAGCAGCTTAGGGCAGTCCATGAACACTGAAGCTTTCTTT. Amino acid sequence: CASSLGQSMNTEAFF. Full variable domain (rest looked up from reference TRBV7-6 and TRBJ1-1): GAGVSQSPRYKVTKRGQDVALRCDPISGHVSLYWYRQALGQGPEFLTYFNYEAQQDKSGLPNDRFSAERPEGSISTLTIQRTEQRDSAMYRCASSLGQSMNTEAFFGQGTRLTVV.

The chain is built from TRBV7-2 and TRBJ2-7, with D unclear. This CDR3 spans 14 amino acids. The V gene's germline CDR1 is SGHTA and CDR2 FQGNSA. Trimming pared 3 bases from V and 2 bases from J, leaving 11 bases between. The DNA for the CDR3 is TGTGCCAGCAGCTTTGGGATCCTAACCTACGAGCAGTACTTC. Translation gives CASSFGILTYEQYF.

The J gene is TRBJ1-1, the V gene TRBV19; D is unresolved. V dropped 1 base and J dropped 2 bases, with 11 bases sitting between them. Germline CDR1 is LNHDA and CDR2 is SQIVND (reference sequence). The CDR3 covers 15 residues. CDR3 DNA sequence: TGTGCCAGTAGTATAGTCGCCGGGGTAAACACTGAAGCTTTCTTT. This translates into CASSIVAGVNTEAFF.

J is TRBJ1-1 and V is TRBV7-2; D unresolved. The CDR3 sequence is 14 residues long. Looked up from germline, CDR1 is SGHTA and CDR2 is FQGNSA. V was trimmed by 0 bases and J by 11 bases, leaving 16 bases between them. In DNA, the CDR3 is TGTGCCAGCAGCTTAGCGCGGGCTTCCTTGGTGGCTTTCTTT. It encodes CASSLARASLVAFF.

The gene calls are TRBV5-6 and TRBJ1-5, with D maybe TRBD1 (6 bases). There are 14 residues in the CDR3. V lost 2 bases, J lost 3 bases, and 9 bases lay in between. Germline V gene lookup returns CDR1 SGHDT and CDR2 YYEEEE. The CDR3 here is CASSFEGVNQPQHF. DNA for the CDR3: TGTGCCAGCAGCTTCGAGGGGGTCAATCAGCCCCAGCATTTT.

The rearrangement uses TRBV6-5 and TRBJ2-5, with no clear D. The CDR3 consists of 13 residues. The V and J ends lost 7 bases and 0 bases respectively, with 9 bases between them. CDR1 is MNHEY, CDR2 SVGAGI, per germline. The CDR3 DNA reads as TGTGCCAGCACCCCTAATGACCAAGAGACCCAGTACTTC. This encodes CASTPNDQETQYF.

The chain's CDR3 is CASSSSSKQYF. DNA for the CDR3: TGTGCCAGCAGTTCGTCGTCGAAGCAGTACTTC. The chain is built from TRBV28 and TRBJ2-7; D unresolved. In germline, CDR1 is MDHEN, CDR2 SYDVKM. CDR3 size: 11 residues. Trimming removed 4 bases from V and 8 bases from J, with 9 bases in between.

This clone was seen a single time. V usage is TRBV9 and J usage is TRBJ2-1; D unresolved. Per germline, CDR1 SGDLS and CDR2 YYNGEE. The CDR3 is made up of 15 amino acids. Trimming left V 0 bases short and J 2 bases short, with 9 bases between. The CDR3 DNA is TGTGCCAGCAGCGTAGGGGTCGGCCCCTACAATGAGCAGTTCTTC. This sequence encodes CASSVGVGPYNEQFF. Drawing the rest from reference TRBV9 and TRBJ2-1, the complete variable domain is DSGVTQTPKHLITATGQRVTLRCSPRSGDLSVYWYQQSLDQGLQFLIQYYNGEERAKGNILERFSAQQFPDLHSELNLSSLELGDSALYFCASSVGVGPYNEQFFGPGTRLTVL.

The chain recombines TRBV7-2 with TRBJ1-3; TRBD1 is a possible D gene (6 bases). The CDR3 contains 17 residues. Germline lookup yields CDR1 SGHTA and CDR2 FQGNSA. Trimming removed 1 base from V and 4 bases from J, with 17 bases in between. CDR3 region: CASSLGGRGLVGNTIYF. The CDR3 coding sequence is TGTGCCAGCAGCTTAGGGGGCAGGGGCCTAGTCGGAAACACCATATATTTT.

This rearrangement joins TRBV19 to TRBJ1-5, with D perhaps TRBD1 (6 bases). Deletions cut 8 bases from V and 5 bases from J, with 13 bases between. Per germline, CDR1 LNHDA and CDR2 SQIVND (reference sequence). The CDR3 consists of 13 residues. The CDR3 DNA is TGTGCCAGTTGTCAGGGGCCCGATCAGCCCCAGCATTTT. Its protein product is CASCQGPDQPQHF.

The chain combines TRBV4-3 with TRBJ2-7; D possibly corresponds to TRBD1 (6 bases). The CDR3 sequence is 13 residues long. The V and J ends lost 4 bases and 3 bases respectively, with 10 bases between them. CDR1 is LGHNA and CDR2 is YSLEER in the germline V gene. The CDR3 DNA follows: TGCGCCAGCAGCCGTCAGGGGAACTACGAGCAGTACTTC. Translation gives CASSRQGNYEQYF.

The chain links TRBV23-1 to TRBJ2-7; possible D gene TRBD2, 6 bases. TRBV23-1 is labeled an ORF, and its function is uncertain. V was cut by 3 bases and J by 2 bases, with 14 bases left in between. The CDR3 is made up of 15 amino acids. The CDR3 DNA is TGCGCCAGCAGTCACCCTATGGGGGGAACCTACGAGCAGTACTTC. As protein: CASSHPMGGTYEQYF.

The genes are TRBV27 and TRBJ1-4; D is uncertain. Germline CDR1 reads MNHEY; CDR2 reads SMNVEV (reference sequence). Trimming pared 4 bases from V and 4 bases from J, leaving 10 bases between. The CDR3 contains 14 residues. This CDR3 reads CASSSYLRNEKLFF. The DNA of the CDR3 is TGTGCCAGCAGTTCGTACCTTCGTAATGAAAAACTGTTTTTT. The full variable domain, rest sourced from reference TRBV27 and TRBJ1-4, is EAQVTQNPRYLITVTGKKLTVTCSQNMNHEYMSWYRQDPGLGLRQIYYSMNVEVTDKGDVPEGYKVSRKEKRNFPLILESPSPNQTSLYFCASSSYLRNEKLFFGSGTQLSVL.

The J gene is TRBJ1-4, the V gene TRBV3-1 (or the pseudogene TRBV3-2), with D unclear. This CDR3 has 14 residues. Germline assignment: CDR1 LGHDT and CDR2 YNNKEL (reference sequence). Trimming removed 1 base from V and 10 bases from J, with 13 bases in between. The CDR3 nucleotides are TGTGCCAGCAGCCAAGTTCGGACGTCTACAAAACTGTTTTTT. This gives the protein CASSQVRTSTKLFF.